This paragraph reports one TCR beta chain. This entry comes from a study of cytomegalovirus exposure and HLA in healthy donors. CDR3 length: 14 amino acids. The germline gives CDR1 KGHSH, CDR2 LQKENI. With 1 base removed from V and 2 bases from J, the gap between germline ends came to 8 bases. The PCR employed 60 Vbeta primers together with 13 Jbeta primers. The assay was immunoSEQ multiplex PCR, and TCRdb's table has in-frame clones only and misses some. The sample records under 150,000 clones, around three fifths being singletons. The chain is built from TRBV18 and TRBJ1-2; D is unresolved. The sample was PBMCs. The receptor was derived from a woman between 40 and 50 years old in good health and CMV-seronegative. CDR3 in DNA: TGTGCCAGCTCACCACGGGAGTTCAACTATGGCTACACCTTC. Residues: CASSPREFNYGYTF.